Listed below are T cell receptor beta chains from one sample, sequenced in a study of cytomegalovirus exposure and HLA in healthy donors. Only in-frame clones appear in the TCRdb table, and some are missing; sequencing was by immunoSEQ multiplex PCR. The data contain 150,000 or so clones, 70% to 90% of them singletons. The sample was PBMCs. These receptors all stem from a man aged 18 to 35 in good health and CMV-seropositive. Both conserved end residues are part of each CDR3.

V,CDR3
TRBV6-1,CASRRTGENSPLHF
TRBV4-3,CASSQGVAGPPDTQYF
TRBV5-1,CASSLVTAGIETQYF
TRBV7-2,CASRDGTIWSGELFF
TRBV12-5,CASGLGTAYEQYF
TRBV19,CASSIGTGNQPQHF
TRBV4-3,CASSQARQGFEQYF
TRBV12-2,CASRSDSSAGVNNSPLHF
TRBV30,CAWSVLAYTQYF
TRBV6-5,CAIGDLGRTGELFF
TRBV14,CASSQTGSPEAFF
TRBV6-1,CASSDGGKLFF
TRBV4-1,CASSQDRGAANYGYTF
TRBV10-3,CAISDELVGAFF
TRBV6-5,CASSFLQGSYGYTF
TRBV7-2,CAAAAQLSTQYF
TRBV6-6,CASRSGGATEAFF
TRBV7-2,CASSYYSGGTEAFF
TRBV2,CASSRKQGAGGYTF
TRBV5-1,CASSSGPASGGRADTQYF
TRBV6-1,CASSEVSRGGKNIQYF
TRBV2,CASTDRATGELFF
TRBV2,CASTVGADSTYEQYF
TRBV9,CASSVGGSRDRASYEQYF
TRBV29-1,CSVEVKGTPYEQYF
TRBV5-4,CASSYRGKYEQYF
TRBV18,CASATAGPYEQYF
TRBV5-4,CASSLAGQGHTEAFF
TRBV5-6,CASSAALRGEQYF
TRBV6-5,CASNPGARETQYF
TRBV5-4,CASSWGGEANYGYTF
TRBV5-1,CASSLGGVDEKLFF
TRBV7-2,CASSATSGGYRTDTQYF
TRBV14,CASRGTGTYEQYF
TRBV5-3,CARSSHTGSNTEAFF
TRBV6-5,CASSYETDTEAFF
TRBV5-1,CASSTGSNTGELFF